What follows are 15 T cell receptor beta chains derived from one specimen sequenced in a study of T cell clonality in common variable immunodeficiency. Here immunoSEQ multiplex PCR was the method, and the copy in TCRdb shows in-frame clones only, minus some. This repertoire lists more than 35,000 clones without singletons; about 1% sits in the top ten. The source material was peripheral blood mononuclear cells. Source of these receptors: a person aged 18 to 75 in good health.

This clone was counted at least ten times. The CDR3 is cut off 3 residues early in the read; its end comes from the germline J gene. The V and J genes are TRBV7-9 and TRBJ2-7, with TRBD1 as a possible D gene (7 bases). CDR1 and CDR2 from the germline V gene are SEHNR and FQNEAQ (reference sequence). This CDR3 has 14 amino acids. With 5 bases removed from V and 2 bases from J, the gap between germline ends came to 13 bases. CDR3 DNA (partial): TGTGCCAGCAGCCTCCAGGGGGGCCCCTACGAG. Translated, it gives CASSLQGGPYE. The whole CDR3 is CASSLQGGPYEQYF.

Ten or more counts support this clone. The observed sequence ends 3 residues before the CDR3 terminus, with the missing tail filled in from the germline J gene. V gene TRBV7-2 combines with J gene TRBJ2-7, with D possibly TRBD2 on 6 matching bases. This CDR3 spans 15 amino acids. Germline assignment: CDR1 SGHTA and CDR2 FQGNSA. Trimming removed 1 base at V and 3 bases at J, with 13 bases between. The CDR3 reads CASSLVQRVGYEQYF. Partial CDR3 DNA: TGTGCCAGCAGCTTAGTCCAGCGGGTAGGCTACGAG.

This clone was counted many times. The read stops 3 residues short of the end of the CDR3; the missing end is completed from the germline J gene. The V and J genes are TRBV6-2 or TRBV6-3 and TRBJ2-1; 9 nucleotides line up with TRBD2. Trimming at V came to 6 bases and at J to 5 bases, leaving 8 bases not matched to a gene. There are 15 residues in the CDR3. The germline gives CDR1 MNHEY, CDR2 SVGEGT. CDR3 DNA, as far as it was read: TGTGCCAGCAGAGCCGACCTAGCGGGAAACAATGAG. It specifies CASRADLAGNNE. The whole CDR3 is CASRADLAGNNEQFF.

This clone appeared many times. The read gets to within 3 residues of the CDR3 end, and the germline J gene fills in the rest. The chain combines TRBV7-2 with TRBJ1-1, with D unresolved. CDR3 length: 12 residues. The V end lost 5 bases, the J end lost 3 bases, and 7 bases lay between the germline ends. In germline, CDR1 is SGHTA, CDR2 FQGNSA. The CDR3 bases that were read are TGTGCCAGCAGCCAAAGCGACACTGAA. This sequence encodes CASSQSDTE. The entire CDR3 reads CASSQSDTEAFF.

This clone was detected a few times. The CDR3 end is not reached by the read, which stops 3 residues before it; the germline J gene fills it in. The chain uses TRBV7-6 and TRBJ2-2; 9 bases agree with TRBD2. Germline CDR1 and CDR2: SGHVS and FNYEAQ. V dropped 5 bases and J dropped 3; count of bases not matched to a gene: 7. The CDR3 is 16 residues long. The CDR3 protein is CASSPLAGEDTGELFF. Partial CDR3 DNA: TGTGCCAGCAGCCCCTTAGCGGGAGAAGACACCGGGGAG. The full variable domain, in which reference TRBV7-6 and TRBJ2-2 provide the parts outside the CDR3, is GAGVSQSPRYKVTKRGQDVALRCDPISGHVSLYWYRQALGQGPEFLTYFNYEAQQDKSGLPNDRFSAERPEGSISTLTIQRTEQRDSAMYRCASSPLAGEDTGELFFGEGSRLTVL.

This clone has ten or more counts. Read data end 3 residues before the CDR3 end; the end is taken from the germline J gene. The chain uses TRBV28 and TRBJ2-3; tentatively, D is TRBD2 (6 bases). Germline V gives CDR1 MDHEN, CDR2 SYDVKM. Trimming cost V 5 bases and J 1 base, with 22 bases left between them. The CDR3 is made up of 18 amino acids. The chain's CDR3 is CASSDRTRGVTGTDTQYF. The sequenced part of the CDR3 DNA is TGTGCCAGCAGTGACCGGACTCGCGGGGTAACGGGCACAGATACG. Combining the CDR3 with reference TRBV28 and TRBJ2-3 gives the whole variable domain DVKVTQSSRYLVKRTGEKVFLECVQDMDHENMFWYRQDPGLGLRLIYFSYDVKMKEKGDIPEGYSVSREKKERFSLILESASTNQTSMYLCASSDRTRGVTGTDTQYFGPGTRLTVL.

This clone was seen at least ten times. An end of the junction differs from the germline gene, which may be a read error. The DNA ends 3 residues before the CDR3 does, and the rest of the CDR3 is filled in from the germline J gene. V and J are TRBV4-2 and TRBJ1-2; D perhaps matches TRBD1 (5 bases). Germline assignment: CDR1 LGHNA and CDR2 YNFKEQ. The CDR3 runs to 15 residues. The sequenced part of the CDR3 DNA is TGCGCCAGCAGCCAAGACTTAACAGGCTCCTATGGC. Protein product: CASSQDLTGSYG. The whole CDR3 protein reads CASSQDLTGSYGYTF.

This clone was seen many times. The CDR3 end falls 3 residues outside the read, so it is completed with the germline J gene. The J gene is TRBJ2-2, the V gene TRBV20-1; D possibly corresponds to TRBD1 (6 bases). The CDR3 extends over 14 amino acids. Germline V CDR1 and CDR2: DFQATT, SNEGSKA (reference sequence). Trimming stripped 4 bases from V and 6 bases from J, with 15 bases between. The CDR3 sequence: CSANPDRYPGELFF. Partial CDR3 DNA: TGCAGTGCTAACCCTGACAGGTATCCCGGGGAG.

This clone was seen ten or more times. The sequenced fragment ends 3 residues before the CDR3 boundary, so the rest is inferred from the germline J gene. The V and J genes are TRBV19 and TRBJ1-3, with no clear D. Germline V gene data show CDR1 as LNHDA and CDR2 as SQIVND (reference sequence). V lost 6 bases and J lost 0, with 9 bases in between. The CDR3 loop spans 14 amino acids. CDR3 sequence: CASRGASSGNTIYF. The sequenced CDR3 bases are TGTGCCAGTAGAGGAGCGTCCTCTGGAAACACC.

In this sample, this clone turned up many times. The read ends 3 residues shy of where the CDR3 ends; the end is completed using the germline J gene. The gene calls are TRBV10-3 and TRBJ2-3, with TRBD2 matching 16 bases. The CDR3 has 16 amino acids. The germline CDR1 and CDR2 sequences are ENHRY and SYGVKD. After removal of 2 bases from V and 6 bases from J, the junction contained 2 bases not matched to a gene. Here the CDR3 reads CAISEGTSGRADTQYF. The covered CDR3 bases are TGTGCCATCAGTGAGGGGACTAGCGGGAGGGCGGATACG.

This clone was recorded at least ten times. The read terminates 3 residues ahead of where the CDR3 ends, so the germline J gene completes it. This chain uses TRBV19 with TRBJ1-5; TRBD1 matches at 7 bases. Germline V gene lookup returns CDR1 LNHDA and CDR2 SQIVND (reference sequence). CDR3 length: 15 residues. V shed 6 bases and J 3 bases; nucleotides not matched to a gene: 8. The CDR3 bases that were read are TGTGCCAGTAGGCGGGACAGCGGCACCAATCAGCCC. The encoded protein is CASRRDSGTNQP. The entire CDR3 protein reads CASRRDSGTNQPQHF. Supplemented by reference TRBV19 and TRBJ1-5, the full variable domain reads DGGITQSPKYLFRKEGQNVTLSCEQNLNHDAMYWYRQDPGQGLRLIYYSQIVNDFQKGDIAEGYSVSREKKESFPLTVTSAQKNPTAFYLCASRRDSGTNQPQHFGDGTRLSIL.

Notes on this clone: Read coverage stops 3 residues before the CDR3 terminus; the germline J gene supplies the remainder. The J gene is TRBJ2-7, the V gene TRBV7-2; no firm D call. The CDR3 covers 15 residues. The germline gives CDR1 SGHTA, CDR2 FQGNSA. Between the trimmed V and J ends, which lost 0 bases and 3 bases, there was a span of 12 bases. The CDR3 sequence: CASSLAVVPNYEQYF. The sequenced part of the CDR3 DNA is TGTGCCAGCAGCTTAGCGGTAGTCCCTAACTACGAG. The full variable domain, rest sourced from reference TRBV7-2 and TRBJ2-7, is GAGVSQSPSNKVTEKGKDVELRCDPISGHTALYWYRQSLGQGLEFLIYFQGNSAPDKSGLPSDRFSAERTGGSVSTLTIQRTQQEDSAVYLCASSLAVVPNYEQYFGPGTRLTVT.

Many counts were recorded for this clone. The missing CDR3 end, 3 residues past where the read stops, is filled in from the germline J gene. The chain employs TRBV12-3 or TRBV12-4 and TRBJ1-2, with TRBD1 matching over 7 bases. The CDR3 extends over 14 amino acids. The CDR3 bases that were read are TGTGCCAGCAGGGATACAGGGGCTAACAGCGGC. It encodes CASRDTGANSG. The whole CDR3 protein is CASRDTGANSGYTF.

This clone was recorded many times. The read ends 3 residues shy of where the CDR3 ends; the end is completed using the germline J gene. The chain links TRBV6-2 or TRBV6-3 to TRBJ2-3, with 9 bases fitting TRBD2. Germline trimming cut 5 bases from V and 4 bases from J; bases unmatched to any gene: 10. The CDR3 totals 16 residues. In germline, CDR1 is MNHEY, CDR2 SVGEGT. The part of the CDR3 DNA that was read is TGTGCCAGCAGTGACCCCAGCGGGAGGTTTTCAGATACG. Its translation: CASSDPSGRFSDT. The entire CDR3 protein reads CASSDPSGRFSDTQYF.

This clone appeared many times. The CDR3 end is not reached by the read, which stops 3 residues before it; the germline J gene fills it in. This rearrangement joins TRBV18 to TRBJ1-1; possibly TRBD1 for D (5 bases). V lost 2 bases to trimming and J lost 3 bases, with 7 bases between them. This CDR3 comprises 13 residues. Germline V lookup: CDR1 KGHSH, CDR2 LQKENI. CDR3 protein: CASSPGGDTEAFF. The part of the CDR3 DNA that was read is TGTGCCAGCTCACCAGGGGGGGACACTGAA.